One sample yielded the 30 T cell receptor beta chains listed below, sequenced in a study of patients and donors after allogeneic stem cell transplantation. TCRdb re-called the RT-PCR reads with MiXCR, one entry per CDR3 protein. Of 200,000 to 250,000 distinct CDR3 sequences listed, 13% to 15% are singletons. The sample comprised blood, either unsorted or a sorted T cell fraction (not recorded which). These receptors were taken from a human donor who was either an allogeneic HSCT recipient or a stem cell or donor lymphocyte infusion donor (not recorded which). It is not recorded whose cells these are; they may come from a transplant donor.

This clonotype was seen only a few times. V and J are TRBV12-3 or TRBV12-4 and TRBJ2-3, with 9 bases aligning to TRBD1. The CDR3 is made up of 15 amino acids. After removal of 6 bases from V and 4 bases from J, the junction contained 8 bases not matched to a gene. Here the CDR3 reads CASSSGDRVADTQYF. DNA for the CDR3: TGTGCCAGCAGCTCCGGGGACAGGGTCGCAGATACGCAGTATTTT.

This clonotype occurred a few times. The chain is built from TRBV28 and TRBJ1-3; D ambiguous. V lost 1 base and J 0 bases, leaving 10 bases between the germline ends. Germline CDR1 MDHEN, CDR2 SYDVKM. The CDR3 is 16 residues long. CDR3 region: CASSLLLGASGNTIYF. The CDR3 coding sequence is TGTGCCAGCAGTTTATTGTTGGGAGCCTCTGGAAACACCATATATTTT.

The rearrangement uses TRBV20-1 and TRBJ1-2, with 11 bases that match TRBD1. The germline CDR1 and CDR2 sequences are DFQATT and SNEGSKA (reference sequence). The CDR3 runs 14 residues. Trimming removed 3 bases from V and 10 bases from J; junction bases left unmatched: 10. CDR3 region: CSASLILGQGDYTF. CDR3 in DNA: TGCAGTGCTAGCCTAATCTTGGGACAGGGGGACTACACCTTC.

This clonotype was picked up a small number of times. The CDR3 DNA is TGCGCCAGCAGCCCCAACGGTCATACCCAAGAGACCCAGTACTTC. This gives the protein CASSPNGHTQETQYF. J is TRBJ2-5 and V is TRBV4-3; no definite D call. Germline V CDR1 and CDR2: LGHNA, YSLEER. Trimming cost V 4 bases and J 1 base, with 13 bases left between them. CDR3 length equals 15 residues.

V usage is TRBV19 and J usage is TRBJ1-5, with a weak D call TRBD1 (5 bases). The CDR3 length is 16 residues. CDR1 and CDR2 (germline): LNHDA, SQIVND (reference sequence). V lost 5 bases, J lost 4 bases, and 18 bases lay in between. CDR3: CASSDNRMGVNQPQHF. CDR3 sequence (DNA): TGTGCCAGTAGTGACAACCGGATGGGGGTGAATCAGCCCCAGCATTTT.

This clonotype was picked up a small number of times. The chain has TRBV12-3 or TRBV12-4 and TRBJ1-5; possibly TRBD1 for D (5 bases). This CDR3 contains 14 residues. V shed 5 bases and J shed 5 bases, with 13 bases lying between them. The CDR3 reads CASSPRGGYQPQHF. For the CDR3, the DNA is TGTGCCAGCAGTCCCCGGGGGGGGTATCAGCCCCAGCATTTT.

This clonotype has only a few counts. The J gene is TRBJ2-3, the V gene TRBV28; D not resolved. The CDR3 totals 12 residues. Germline lookup yields CDR1 MDHEN and CDR2 SYDVKM. The ends were cut back, 5 bases at V and 3 bases at J, with 6 bases in the middle. The DNA of the CDR3 is TGTGCCAGCAGTCACGGGACAGATACGCAGTATTTT. This encodes CASSHGTDTQYF. Full variable domain (missing parts from reference TRBV28 and TRBJ2-3): DVKVTQSSRYLVKRTGEKVFLECVQDMDHENMFWYRQDPGLGLRLIYFSYDVKMKEKGDIPEGYSVSREKKERFSLILESASTNQTSMYLCASSHGTDTQYFGPGTRLTVL.

This clonotype occurred a few times. V usage is TRBV11-1 and J usage is TRBJ2-6, with TRBD1 identical over 8 bases. J gave up 0 bases and V 8 bases, and 18 bases lay outside the gene matches. The CDR3 covers 20 residues. The germline gives CDR1 SGHAT, CDR2 FQDESV (reference sequence). CDR3 DNA sequence: TGTGCCAGCTCCCCCCCGCGTCTAAGGACAGGGAACTCTGGGGCCAACGTCCTGACTTTC. Its translation is CASSPPRLRTGNSGANVLTF. The full variable domain, in which reference TRBV11-1 and TRBJ2-6 provide the parts outside the CDR3, is EAEVAQSPRYKITEKSQAVAFWCDPISGHATLYWYRQILGQGPELLVQFQDESVVDDSQLPKDRFSAERLKGVDSTLKIQPAELGDSAMYLCASSPPRLRTGNSGANVLTFGAGSRLTVL.

This clonotype was found many times. This chain links TRBV3-1 with TRBJ2-7; 7 bases map to TRBD2. The ends lost 4 bases at V and 5 bases at J; junction bases unmatched: 8. Germline V gene sequence: CDR1 LGHDT, CDR2 YNNKEL (reference sequence). The CDR3 consists of 14 residues. Here the CDR3 DNA reads TGTGCCAGCAGCCGGGAGGGCCTTGGGAACGAGCAGTACTTC. Its translation is CASSREGLGNEQYF.

This chain uses TRBV4-1 with TRBJ1-1, with a possible D match to TRBD1 (5 bases). Germline V gene lookup returns CDR1 MGHRA and CDR2 YSYEKL. The CDR3 covers 14 residues. The V and J ends lost 2 bases and 1 base respectively, with 8 bases between them. CDR3 sequence reads: CASSQLQGNTEAFF. The CDR3 nucleotides are TGCGCCAGCAGCCAACTTCAGGGGAACACTGAAGCTTTCTTT.

Many counts were recorded for this clonotype. J is TRBJ2-1 and V is TRBV12-3 or TRBV12-4, with a possible D match to TRBD2 (6 bases). V lost 5 bases and J lost 5, with 16 bases in between. This CDR3 region has 15 residues. CDR3 region: CASSAGGAFHNEQFF. CDR3 nucleotide sequence: TGTGCCAGCAGTGCCGGAGGGGCCTTTCACAATGAGCAGTTCTTC.

The count of this clonotype is one. The chain joins TRBV5-1 to TRBJ2-2, with 8 bases lining up with TRBD2. This CDR3 has 16 residues. Germline trimming cut 2 bases from V and 2 bases from J; bases unmatched to any gene: 5. Germline CDR1 is SGHRS and CDR2 is YFSETQ. CDR3 DNA sequence: TGCGCCAGCAGCTTTTTTGCGGGGGGAAACACCGGGGAGCTGTTTTTT. It translates to CASSFFAGGNTGELFF.

This clonotype appeared many times. The chain carries TRBV20-1 and TRBJ1-1; D is unresolved. Germline CDR1 is DFQATT and CDR2 is SNEGSKA (reference sequence). The CDR3 loop spans 13 amino acids. V shed 1 base and J shed 3 bases, with 9 bases lying between them. The CDR3 is CSARVESDTEAFF. CDR3 DNA: TGCAGTGCTAGAGTTGAGTCGGACACTGAAGCTTTCTTT.

The J gene is TRBJ1-2, the V gene TRBV5-6; D gene ambiguous. The CDR3 extends over 15 amino acids. V shed 0 bases and J shed 0 bases, with 9 bases lying between them. CDR1 is SGHDT and CDR2 is YYEEEE in the germline V gene. The CDR3 sequence: CASSLVPATNYGYTF. The CDR3, as DNA: TGTGCCAGCAGCTTGGTACCGGCTACTAACTATGGCTACACCTTC.

The chain is built from TRBV7-3 and TRBJ2-3, with 15 positions matching TRBD2. This CDR3 region has 19 residues. The trim removed 2 bases at V and 0 bases at J, leaving 6 bases unmatched. The germline gives CDR1 SGHTA, CDR2 FQGTGA. The CDR3 is CASSLYGLAGGPSTDTQYF. The CDR3 bases are TGTGCCAGCAGCTTATACGGACTAGCGGGAGGGCCTAGCACAGATACGCAGTATTTT. Complete variable domain (other parts from reference TRBV7-3 and TRBJ2-3): GAGVSQTPSNKVTEKGKYVELRCDPISGHTALYWYRQSLGQGPEFLIYFQGTGAADDSGLPNDRFFAVRPEGSVSTLKIQRTERGDSAVYLCASSLYGLAGGPSTDTQYFGPGTRLTVL.

This clonotype was picked up many times. DNA for the CDR3: TGTGCCAGCAGCTTAAGCTCTACTATGAACACTGAAGCTTTCTTT. Protein product: CASSLSSTMNTEAFF. The rearrangement joins TRBV11-2 to TRBJ1-1; D not resolved. Germline V lookup: CDR1 SGHAT, CDR2 FQNNGV. The length of the CDR3 is 15 residues. Trimming cost V 2 bases and J 0 bases, with 10 bases left between them.

In its sample, this clonotype was seen many times. The rearrangement links TRBV5-6 to TRBJ2-3; the D gene is possibly TRBD2 (5 bases). CDR3 length: 15 amino acids. Germline assignment: CDR1 SGHDT and CDR2 YYEEEE. The V end lost 0 bases, the J end lost 0 bases, and 8 bases lay between the germline ends. This chain's CDR3 is CASSLVGGSTDTQYF. For the CDR3, the DNA is TGTGCCAGCAGCTTGGTTGGCGGGAGCACAGATACGCAGTATTTT. Variable domain in full (rest from reference TRBV5-6 and TRBJ2-3): DAGVTQSPTHLIKTRGQQVTLRCSPKSGHDTVSWYQQALGQGPQFIFQYYEEEERQRGNFPDRFSGHQFPNYSSELNVNALLLGDSALYLCASSLVGGSTDTQYFGPGTRLTVL.

This clonotype was seen only a few times. The chain uses TRBV7-2 and TRBJ2-2; possible D gene TRBD2, 5 bases. V lost 5 bases and J lost 4, with 14 bases in between. This CDR3 spans 15 amino acids. Germline V CDR1 and CDR2: SGHTA, FQGNSA. The CDR3 sequence: CASSGRGLGTGELFF. In nucleotides, the CDR3 is TGTGCCAGCAGCGGACGAGGGCTCGGCACCGGGGAGCTGTTTTTT.

This clonotype was observed many times. The rearrangement links TRBV20-1 to TRBJ2-4, with D perhaps matching TRBD1 (5 bases). Germline V CDR1 and CDR2: DFQATT, SNEGSKA (reference sequence). Trimming took 2 bases from V and 7 from J, leaving 9 bases between them. The CDR3 has 12 residues. CDR3 region: CSARQGRNIQYF. The CDR3, as DNA: TGCAGTGCTAGACAGGGTAGGAACATTCAGTACTTC.

This clonotype was observed at least ten times. The chain employs TRBV29-1 and TRBJ2-5; 8 nucleotides match TRBD1. With V trimmed by 6 bases and J by 5 bases, 11 bases remained unmatched. CDR1 is SQVTM, CDR2 ANQGSEA, per germline. The CDR3 spans 14 residues. The CDR3 here is CSVDLGQGPETQYF. CDR3 DNA sequence: TGCAGCGTCGACCTTGGACAGGGACCCGAGACCCAGTACTTC.

This clonotype came up many times. The gene calls are TRBV10-3 and TRBJ1-1; 9 bases are a match to TRBD1. Germline assignment: CDR1 ENHRY and CDR2 SYGVKD. CDR3 size: 15 residues. The V gene end was trimmed by 6 bases and the J gene end by 4 bases; junction bases not matched to a gene: 9. CDR3 coding DNA: TGTGCCATCAGGGAGGACAGGGGCCGAGGCACTGAAGCTTTCTTT. Its protein product is CAIREDRGRGTEAFF.

As concerns this clonotype: At one end, the junction sequence differs from germline, possibly due to a read error. The V call is TRBV9, the J call TRBJ2-1; 11 bases are a match to TRBD1. This CDR3 has 14 residues. Germline V gives CDR1 SGDLS, CDR2 YYNGEE. This CDR3 reads CASSVALEGDRGIF. The CDR3 DNA follows: TGTGCCAGCAGCGTAGCCCTAGAGGGGGACAGGGGGATCTTC.

This clonotype was observed a handful of times. The chain links TRBV6-1 to TRBJ2-7; D possibly corresponds to TRBD2 (5 bases). Germline-derived CDR1 and CDR2 are MNHNS and SASEGT. The V end was cut by 8 bases, the J end by 6 bases, with 11 bases between. CDR3 length: 11 residues. CDR3 DNA: TGTGCCAGCCGCCGGGGAGCCGAGCAGTACTTC. This translates into CASRRGAEQYF.

This clonotype was seen a handful of times. V and J are TRBV7-2 and TRBJ2-7; 8 nucleotides line up with TRBD2. The CDR3 is 15 amino acids. The V segment lost 2 bases and the J segment 3 bases; nucleotides outside the gene matches: 6. Germline V gives CDR1 SGHTA, CDR2 FQGNSA. This chain's CDR3 is CASSLSGREGYEQYF. CDR3 in DNA: TGTGCCAGCAGCTTAAGTGGCCGGGAGGGCTACGAGCAGTACTTC.

This clonotype has a handful of counts. The gene calls are TRBV12-3 or TRBV12-4 and TRBJ2-5, with unresolved D. The CDR3 runs to 12 residues. Trimming removed 8 bases from V and 1 base from J, with 8 bases in between. The CDR3 bases are TGTGCCAGCGGTCTACTCCAAGAGACCCAGTACTTC. Translated, it gives CASGLLQETQYF.

The V call is TRBV9, the J call TRBJ2-3; TRBD2 aligns across 14 bases. Trimming removed 4 bases from V and 3 bases from J; junction bases left unmatched: 7. The CDR3 has 17 amino acids. CDR1 and CDR2 (germline): SGDLS, YYNGEE. The CDR3 region has the DNA TGTGCCAGCAGCTCAAGGGGGACTAGCGGGAGAACAGATACGCAGTATTTT. Its protein product is CASSSRGTSGRTDTQYF.

This clonotype was found a few times. For the CDR3, the DNA is TGCAGCGTTGGTGGGGGGAAACACAATGAGCAGTTCTTC. Protein sequence: CSVGGGKHNEQFF. The V call is TRBV29-1, the J call TRBJ2-1; weak D call: TRBD2 (6 bases). This CDR3 is built from 13 residues. Germline V gene data show CDR1 as SQVTM and CDR2 as ANQGSEA. Trimming took 4 bases from V and 5 from J, leaving 12 bases between them.

This clonotype was found a few times. The rearrangement links TRBV11-3 to TRBJ2-1, with 8 bases fitting TRBD2. Unmatched junction bases numbered 6, after V lost 6 bases and J lost 8 bases. The CDR3 spans 13 residues. Germline V CDR1 and CDR2: SGHNT, YENEEA. In DNA form, the CDR3 reads TGTGCCAGCAGGGGAGGAGCGGGAGATGAGCAGTTCTTC. Translated, it gives CASRGGAGDEQFF.

This clonotype has a single count. A read error may account for a junction end that differs from germline. The chain couples TRBV20-1 to TRBJ2-5; a weak D match, TRBD2 (5 bases). This CDR3 is 14 amino acids long. Germline values: CDR1 DFQATT, CDR2 SNEGSKA (reference sequence). The chain's CDR3 is CSSRWLAPGETQYF. The DNA of the CDR3 is TGCAGTTCTAGATGGCTAGCCCCGGGGGAGACCCAGTACTTC.

This clonotype appeared a few times. This chain uses TRBV7-2 with TRBJ1-2; possibly TRBD1 for D (6 bases). The CDR3 length is 15 residues. Germline CDR1 reads SGHTA; CDR2 reads FQGNSA. Trimming removed 5 bases at V and 6 bases at J, with 19 bases between. The CDR3 protein is CASSPYSGEGHGYTF. CDR3 in DNA: TGTGCCAGCAGCCCCTATTCAGGGGAGGGGCATGGCTACACCTTC.